The 21 T cell receptor beta chains below were found in one sample sequenced in a study of blood T cell repertoires in COVID-19. The data were produced by immunoSEQ multiplex PCR, yet TCRdb's version contains in-frame clones alone and is incomplete. Among approximately 320,000 clones listed, 65% to 90% were seen once. What was sequenced was peripheral blood. These receptor sequences come from a human donor in a cohort sampled during active COVID-19.

The gene calls are TRBV19 and TRBJ1-1; 9 nucleotides match TRBD1. V was clipped by 5 bases and J by 5 bases; unmatched bases: 6. The CDR3 is 14 amino acids. Germline lookup yields CDR1 LNHDA and CDR2 SQIVND (reference sequence). CDR3 amino acids: CASSPGTGWTEAFF. The DNA of the CDR3 is TGTGCCAGTAGTCCTGGGACAGGGTGGACTGAAGCTTTCTTT.

The rearrangement links TRBV11-1 to TRBJ2-7, with D possibly matching TRBD1 (5 bases). In germline, CDR1 is SGHAT, CDR2 FQDESV (reference sequence). This CDR3 spans 13 amino acids. V lost 5 bases and J lost 4, with 12 bases in between. The chain's CDR3 is CASSTRPGYEQYF. CDR3 coding DNA: TGTGCCAGCAGCACCCGGCCAGGGTACGAGCAGTACTTC.

A note on this clone: This same CDR3 is encoded by further DNA sequences in the sample. V gene TRBV19 combines with J gene TRBJ1-3, with D hard to call. CDR3 size: 14 residues. The V end was cut by 3 bases, the J end by 0 bases, with 6 bases between. The germline gives CDR1 LNHDA, CDR2 SQIVND (reference sequence). DNA of the CDR3: TGTGCCAGTAGTATGTCCAGCTCTGGAAACACCATATATTTT. It encodes CASSMSSSGNTIYF.

This chain links TRBV11-1 with TRBJ1-2; D uncertain. The germline V and J ends were trimmed by 2 bases and 7 bases, with 17 bases remaining between them. In germline, CDR1 is SGHAT, CDR2 FQDESV (reference sequence). The CDR3 has 15 residues. In nucleotides, the CDR3 is TGTGCCAGCAGCTTAAGGAGGGATGGACGAGCTGGCTACACCTTC. Translated: CASSLRRDGRAGYTF.

V gene TRBV15 combines with J gene TRBJ2-1; TRBD2 matches 7 bases. Trimming cost V 3 bases and J 2 bases; bases outside gene matches: 7. The CDR3 consists of 16 residues. Germline V gene lookup returns CDR1 LNHNV and CDR2 YYDKDF (reference sequence). CDR3 amino acids: CATSRTSTSTYNEQFF. DNA for the CDR3: TGTGCCACCAGCAGGACTAGCACAAGTACCTACAATGAGCAGTTCTTC.

The chain combines TRBV3-1 (or the pseudogene TRBV3-2) with TRBJ2-4, with 7 positions matching TRBD2. Germline CDR1 is LGHDT and CDR2 is YNNKEL (reference sequence). The CDR3 spans 15 residues. With V trimmed by 1 base and J by 7 bases, 7 bases remained unmatched. This CDR3 reads CASSQVQRGGNIQYF. In DNA form, the CDR3 reads TGTGCCAGCAGCCAAGTCCAGCGGGGTGGCAACATTCAGTACTTC.

J is TRBJ1-2 and V is TRBV18, with 10 nucleotides matching TRBD1. The CDR3 sequence is 16 residues long. Germline assignment: CDR1 KGHSH and CDR2 LQKENI. V shed 3 bases, J shed 8 bases, and the junction held 12 bases outside the gene matches. CDR3 in DNA: TGTGCCAGCTCACCCCTGGGAAGGACAGGGGGAGGCGGCTACACCTTC. It translates to CASSPLGRTGGGGYTF.

The V call is TRBV27, the J call TRBJ2-2; perhaps TRBD1 as D (6 bases). The CDR3 extends over 16 amino acids. V lost 5 bases to trimming and J lost 6 bases, with 19 bases between them. Germline assignment: CDR1 MNHEY and CDR2 SMNVEV (reference sequence). CDR3 nucleotides: TGTGCCAGCAGTCTGGCCGATGGCAGGGGCGCCGGGGAGCTGTTTTTT. It codes for CASSLADGRGAGELFF.

CDR3 bases: TGTGCCAGCAGTCGACAGGGATCGAGCAATCAGCCCCAGCATTTT. This codes for CASSRQGSSNQPQHF. This chain uses TRBV6-5 with TRBJ1-5; 7 bases align to TRBD1. Germline V gene data show CDR1 as MNHEY and CDR2 as SVGAGI. The CDR3 length is 15 residues. Trimming cost V 5 bases and J 1 base; bases outside gene matches: 5.

This clone turned up a few times. This chain links TRBV6-5 with TRBJ2-1; 8 bases line up with TRBD1. The CDR3 is 14 residues long. Germline V CDR1 and CDR2: MNHEY, SVGAGI. V shed 2 bases and J 8 bases; nucleotides not matched to a gene: 5. The CDR3 nucleotides are TGTGCCAGCAGTTACCGAGACAGGGGCGATGAGCAGTTCTTC. Translation gives CASSYRDRGDEQFF.

V usage is TRBV21-1 and J usage is TRBJ1-4; the D call TRBD1 from the table was never checked on the DNA. TRBV21-1 is designated a pseudogene. This CDR3 region has 17 residues. CDR3 amino acids: CASSYLTGGSANEKLFF. CDR3 nucleotide sequence: TGTGCCAGCAGTTATCTAACAGGGGGGAGTGCTAATGAAAAACTGTTTTTT.

This chain links TRBV7-8 with TRBJ2-7; TRBD1 matches 7 bases. From germline, CDR1 is SGHVS and CDR2 FQNEAQ. The CDR3 contains 17 residues. Unmatched junction bases numbered 14, after V lost 4 bases and J lost 2 bases. CDR3 sequence: CASSSGMIGTATYEQYF. CDR3 sequence (DNA): TGTGCCAGCAGCTCCGGTATGATTGGGACAGCGACCTACGAGCAGTACTTC.

The chain combines TRBV5-6 with TRBJ1-1, with a weak D call TRBD1 (6 bases). This CDR3 is built from 12 residues. Deletions cut 2 bases from V and 9 bases from J, with 11 bases between. CDR1 is SGHDT and CDR2 is YYEEEE in the germline V gene. The DNA for the CDR3 is TGTGCCAGCAGCTTCTCCGGGACACAAGCTTTCTTT. The encoded protein is CASSFSGTQAFF. Looking up the rest from reference TRBV5-6 and TRBJ1-1 gives the full variable domain: DAGVTQSPTHLIKTRGQQVTLRCSPKSGHDTVSWYQQALGQGPQFIFQYYEEEERQRGNFPDRFSGHQFPNYSSELNVNALLLGDSALYLCASSFSGTQAFFGQGTRLTVV.

The chain joins TRBV6-5 to TRBJ1-2; D unresolved. V lost 8 bases to trimming and J lost 4 bases, with 5 bases between them. CDR3 length: 10 residues. Germline-derived CDR1 and CDR2 are MNHEY and SVGAGI. The CDR3 coding sequence is TGTGCCAGCTTAGCCTATGGCTACACCTTC. Residues: CASLAYGYTF.

The chain recombines TRBV24-1 with TRBJ2-3; TRBD2 agrees at 8 bases. The ends lost 5 bases at V and 6 bases at J; junction bases unmatched: 18. Germline CDR1 and CDR2: KGHDR and SFDVKD. This CDR3 is built from 18 residues. The CDR3 loop is CATSGPEGRGALTDTQYF. The CDR3, as DNA: TGTGCCACCAGTGGGCCAGAGGGGCGGGGGGCCCTCACGGATACGCAGTATTTT.

The chain is built from TRBV12-3 or TRBV12-4 and TRBJ1-2; no clear D gene. There are 12 residues in the CDR3. V lost 3 bases, J lost 10 bases, and 12 bases lay in between. CDR3 loop: CASSFPPGDYTF. The CDR3 DNA is TGTGCCAGCAGTTTTCCCCCCGGGGACTACACCTTC.

In this sample, this clone turned up a few times. Within the sample, other DNA sequences also encode this same CDR3. The chain employs TRBV5-1 and TRBJ1-3; 7 bases line up with TRBD1. The length of the CDR3 is 13 residues. V trimming: 4 bases; J trimming: 4 bases; junction bases outside the gene matches: 2. Per germline, CDR1 SGHRS and CDR2 YFSETQ. The DNA for the CDR3 is TGCGCCAGCAGCCTGGACAGGGGAAACACCATATATTTT. This encodes CASSLDRGNTIYF.

The V and J genes are TRBV5-1 and TRBJ1-1; D perhaps matches TRBD1 (6 bases). CDR3 length equals 13 residues. Germline CDR1 reads SGHRS; CDR2 reads YFSETQ. V was shortened by 3 bases and J by 5 bases, with 11 bases between the two germline ends. The CDR3 region has the DNA TGCGCCAGCAGCTCGGACAGTTCAACTGAAGCTTTCTTT. This encodes CASSSDSSTEAFF.

The chain has TRBV7-2 and TRBJ1-1, with D possibly matching TRBD1 (6 bases). The CDR3 is 15 amino acids. V was clipped by 1 base and J by 4 bases, with 13 bases between them. Germline CDR1 reads SGHTA; CDR2 reads FQGNSA. The CDR3, as DNA: TGTGCCAGCAGCTTAGTAGGGGGGGCGCCCACTGAAGCTTTCTTT. This sequence encodes CASSLVGGAPTEAFF. Full variable domain (remainder filled in from reference TRBV7-2 and TRBJ1-1): GAGVSQSPSNKVTEKGKDVELRCDPISGHTALYWYRQSLGQGLEFLIYFQGNSAPDKSGLPSDRFSAERTGGSVSTLTIQRTQQEDSAVYLCASSLVGGAPTEAFFGQGTRLTVV.

Points on this clone: The junction departs from germline at one end; a sequencing error may be responsible. The gene calls are TRBV13 and TRBJ1-5, with 9 bases that match TRBD1. The CDR3 is 14 residues long. Germline loops: CDR1 PRHDT, CDR2 FYEKMQ (reference sequence). CDR3 nucleotide sequence: TGTGCCAGCAGCCTAGGACAGGGGTACCAGCCCCAGCATTTT. This encodes CASSLGQGYQPQHF.

This clone was counted once. CDR3 coding DNA: TGTGCCAGCAGTCTCGCGGGGGCCAACTACAATGAGCAGTTCTTC. Its protein is CASSLAGANYNEQFF. The rearrangement uses TRBV27 and TRBJ2-1; a weak D match, TRBD2 (7 bases). The CDR3 runs to 15 residues. Trimming pared 5 bases from V and 3 bases from J, leaving 14 bases between. Germline V gives CDR1 MNHEY, CDR2 SMNVEV (reference sequence).